These 5 T cell receptor beta chains were all obtained from the same sample, sequenced in a study of blood T cells in healthy people across ages. Primed by a sample-barcoded 5' primer and a J-beta primer mix, a second PCR proceeded for about 7 to 11 cycles. In TCRdb, the 5' RACE reads were re-called with MiXCR into one record per CDR3 protein. The sample shows approximately 960,000 distinct CDR3 sequences, about 28% of them seen only once. The same data also went into a second study, on T cells of mothers and their children.

Sequencing was carried out using blood. These receptors were taken from a woman aged 40 to 50 in good health.

This clonotype was counted only a few times. This chain joins TRBV5-1 and TRBJ2-5; 7 positions match TRBD2. The V segment lost 1 base and the J segment 0 bases; nucleotides outside the gene matches: 3. CDR1 is SGHRS, CDR2 YFSETQ, per germline. There are 15 residues in the CDR3. The CDR3 nucleotides read TGCGCCAGCAGCTTGCCGGGGGGAAACCAAGAGACCCAGTACTTC. Residues: CASSLPGGNQETQYF.

The V gene is TRBV7-2, the J gene TRBJ2-3; D uncertain. CDR3 size: 10 residues. V shed 6 bases and J shed 4 bases, with 2 bases lying between them. Germline V gene lookup returns CDR1 SGHTA and CDR2 FQGNSA. CDR3 sequence: CASRSDTQYF. Written as DNA, the CDR3 is TGTGCCAGCAGATCAGATACGCAGTATTTT.

The chain combines TRBV11-2 with TRBJ1-3; D is undetermined. The CDR3 has 16 residues. Trimming removed 2 bases from V and 0 bases from J, with 11 bases in between. Germline V gene sequence: CDR1 SGHAT, CDR2 FQNNGV. In DNA form, the CDR3 reads TGTGCCAGCAGCTTATTAAGGACGAACTCTGGAAACACCATATATTTT. Translated: CASSLLRTNSGNTIYF.

The rearrangement links TRBV7-8 to TRBJ1-1, with D maybe TRBD1 (5 bases). Germline CDR1 SGHVS, CDR2 FQNEAQ. This CDR3 has 13 amino acids. Trimming removed 5 bases at V and 10 bases at J, with 17 bases between. The CDR3 is CASSRDSSGGAFF. The CDR3 bases are TGTGCCAGCAGCCGGGACTCCTCAGGAGGAGCTTTCTTT. Variable domain in full (rest from reference TRBV7-8 and TRBJ1-1): GAGVSQSPRYKVAKRGQDVALRCDPISGHVSLFWYQQALGQGPEFLTYFQNEAQLDKSGLPSDRFFAERPEGSVSTLKIQRTQQEDSAVYLCASSRDSSGGAFFGQGTRLTVV.

This clonotype was observed at least ten times. The chain links TRBV7-2 to TRBJ2-7; D call uncertain. The V end was cut by 5 bases, the J end by 6 bases, with 8 bases between. Germline assignment: CDR1 SGHTA and CDR2 FQGNSA. There are 11 residues in the CDR3. The CDR3 DNA sequence: TGTGCCAGCAGCCAGGCGGCCGAGCAGTACTTC. It translates to CASSQAAEQYF.